A selection of T cell receptor beta chains follows, all from one sample in a study of CD8+CD57+ T cells in acquired aplastic anemia. TCRdb processed the reads anew with MiXCR; each CDR3 protein has one entry. Counted here are some 45,000 distinct CDR3 sequences, 68% occurring once; the ten biggest clones make up 23%. The sample consisted of sorted CD4+, CD8+, or CD8+CD57+ T cells (not recorded which) from PBMCs. These receptors were obtained from a human donor in good health, serving as a control. CDR3s include the opening cysteine and the closing phenylalanine or tryptophan. A D gene is named only where the DNA matches it firmly. Size is stated for part of the rows, as once, few or many counts, or as a class when the clone is expanded.

j_call d_call v_call clone_size cdr3_nt cdr3_aa
TRBJ2-7 NA TRBV5-1 NA TGCGCCAGCAGCTTGCACATCAGCTCCCACGAGCAGTACTTC CASSLHISSHEQYF
TRBJ1-6 TRBD1 TRBV19 NA TGTGCCAGTAGCTACCGACAGGGGAGCTATTCACCCCTCCACTTT CASSYRQGSYSPLHF
TRBJ1-6 TRBD1 TRBV5-5 NA TGTGCCAGCAGCTTAAGTACAGGGGAAAATTCACCCCTCCACTTT CASSLSTGENSPLHF
TRBJ1-6 TRBD1 TRBV25-1 NA TGTGCCAGCAGTGAGGGGACAGGGCGATCACCCCTCCACTTT CASSEGTGRSPLHF
TRBJ1-5 NA TRBV2 NA TGTGCCAGCAGTGAAGGTGATGGCAATCAGCCCCAGCATTTT CASSEGDGNQPQHF
TRBJ1-2 TRBD1 TRBV27 NA TGTGCCAGCAGCACAGGGGTCAGAAGTGATGGCTACACCTTC CASSTGVRSDGYTF
TRBJ1-2 NA TRBV15 NA TGTGCCGCCAGCCGCGCTTCGGGGGGTAGGAACTATGGCTACACCTTC CAASRASGGRNYGYTF
TRBJ1-1 TRBD1 TRBV14 many TGTGCCAGCAGCCAAGATTGGGACAGCCTGAACACTGAAGCTTTCTTT CASSQDWDSLNTEAFF
TRBJ1-2 NA TRBV2 NA TGTGCCAGCAGTGAAAACACTTGGGAGGCAGGGGAAGGCTACACCTTC CASSENTWEAGEGYTF
TRBJ2-1 NA TRBV7-2 NA TGTGCCAGCAGCTCCAATCGAAATGAGCAGTTCTTC CASSSNRNEQFF
TRBJ2-1 NA TRBV19 NA TGTGCCAGTACCGCCAAAGGTCGGTCCTACAATGAGCAGTTCTTC CASTAKGRSYNEQFF
TRBJ1-2 TRBD1 TRBV10-2 NA TGCGCCAGCAGTGGGACAGGGGGGACGTTCGGCTACACCTTC CASSGTGGTFGYTF
TRBJ2-7 NA TRBV7-6 NA TGTGCCAGCAGCTTAGGCAGGACCTACGAGCAGTACTTC CASSLGRTYEQYF
TRBJ2-7 NA TRBV29-1 few TGCAGTGCCGCAGCATCCTCCTACGAGCAGTACTTC CSAAASSYEQYF
TRBJ2-2 TRBD2 TRBV10-3 NA TGTGCCATCAGTGAGCCTAGCGGGCGTGGGGAGCTGTTTTTT CAISEPSGRGELFF
TRBJ2-7 NA TRBV15 NA TGTGCCACCAGCAGAGATCGAGGAAGCTTCGACGAGCAGTACTTC CATSRDRGSFDEQYF
TRBJ1-1 NA TRBV29-1 once TGCAGCGTTACCGGGTACAGCACTGAAGCTTTCTTT CSVTGYSTEAFF
TRBJ2-1 NA TRBV15 NA TGTGCCACCAGCAGAGACCCGTCCTACAATGAGCAGTTCTTC CATSRDPSYNEQFF
TRBJ2-5 TRBD2 TRBV9 many TGTGCCAGCAGCGTAGTGGGACTAGCGGGGGCCCAAGAGACCCAGTACTTC CASSVVGLAGAQETQYF
TRBJ1-2 TRBD1 TRBV6-2/TRBV6-3 many TGTGCCAGCAGTTACTCGATACAACAGGGGGCTGATGGCTACACCTTC CASSYSIQQGADGYTF
TRBJ1-1 NA TRBV5-1 NA TGCGCCAGCAGCTTGGCCGCGGGGTTTTTTGCGGGGGACACTGAAGCTTTCTTT CASSLAAGFFAGDTEAFF
TRBJ1-1 NA TRBV19 medium-sized TGTGCCAGTAGGAGGGGGAACACTGAAGCTTTCTTT CASRRGNTEAFF
TRBJ2-1 NA TRBV29-1 NA TGCAGCGTTGACGGGGCCAGGGCCTACAATGAGCAGTTCTTC CSVDGARAYNEQFF
TRBJ1-1 NA TRBV29-1 few TGCAGCGTTGGCGGGGGGCGAGGGGACACTGAAGCTTTCTTT CSVGGGRGDTEAFF
TRBJ1-2 NA TRBV7-9 NA TGTGCCAGCAGCTTAGTGGAGGCAGGGTATGGCTACACCTTC CASSLVEAGYGYTF
TRBJ1-1 NA TRBV28 NA TGTGCCAGCAGTCGATATTCGGACAGTATCAACACTGAAGCTTTCTTT CASSRYSDSINTEAFF
TRBJ2-7 TRBD1 TRBV2 NA TGTGCCAGCAAGGGACAGACGGGGTCCTACGAGCAGTACTTC CASKGQTGSYEQYF
TRBJ2-1 NA TRBV24-1 NA TGTGCCACCAGCTCAGGGGATCGCCCAGCGGGTTACAATGAGCAGTTCTTC CATSSGDRPAGYNEQFF
TRBJ2-3 NA TRBV15 NA TGTGCCACATCCCACCGGAGCGGCACAGATACGCAGTATTTT CATSHRSGTDTQYF
TRBJ1-6 NA TRBV4-2 NA TGTGCCAGCAGCTACACAGGTGGTTCTTCACCCCTCCACTTT CASSYTGGSSPLHF
TRBJ2-5 TRBD2 TRBV24-1 NA TGTGCCACCAGTGACTCCGGACTAGCAGTGGAGGCCCAGTACTTC CATSDSGLAVEAQYF
TRBJ2-7 NA TRBV20-1 NA TGCAGTGCTAGATATTTCGGCTCCTACGAGCAGTACTTC CSARYFGSYEQYF
TRBJ1-2 NA TRBV20-1 NA TGCAGTGCTAGACCGGACGGGGCCTCTAACTATGGCTACACCTTC CSARPDGASNYGYTF
TRBJ1-6 NA TRBV7-2 NA TGTGCCAGCAGCTGGACATCCGAAAATTCACCCCTCCACTTT CASSWTSENSPLHF
TRBJ2-7 TRBD1 TRBV19 NA TGTGCCAGTAGTATCTTCCAGGGACAGGCGTACGAGCAGTACTTC CASSIFQGQAYEQYF
TRBJ2-7 TRBD2 TRBV9 many TGTGCCAGCAGCCTAACGGGGGGAGGGAACGAGCAGTACTTC CASSLTGGGNEQYF
TRBJ2-3 TRBD2 TRBV20-1 many TGCAGTGCTAGATCCGAGGCGGGGGGGGCAATAGATACGCAGTATTTT CSARSEAGGAIDTQYF
TRBJ1-6 NA TRBV7-9 few TGTGCCACCGGGGCCGAGGATTCACCCCTCCACTTT CATGAEDSPLHF
TRBJ1-1 NA TRBV19 NA TGTGCCAGTAGACAGGGCTCCACTGAAGCTTTCTTT CASRQGSTEAFF
TRBJ2-7 NA TRBV2 NA TGTGCCAGCAGTATACGGGTAGAGCAGTACTTC CASSIRVEQYF
TRBJ1-1 NA TRBV19 NA TGTGCCAGTACCGCATATCCGGAAGCTTTCTTT CASTAYPEAFF
TRBJ2-1 TRBD1 TRBV6-5 many TGTGCCAGCGGACAGGGGAGCTCCTACAATGAGCAGTTCTTC CASGQGSSYNEQFF
TRBJ2-1 TRBD2 TRBV29-1 few TGCAGCGTAGTGAGCGGGGGGGCCGCGTACAATGAGCAGTTCTTC CSVVSGGAAYNEQFF
TRBJ2-2 TRBD2 TRBV24-1 NA TGTGCCACCAGTGATCCGGGACTAGCGGGAGGAGTTACCGGGGAGCTGTTTTTT CATSDPGLAGGVTGELFF
TRBJ1-3 NA TRBV11-1 NA TGTGCCAGCAGCTCGGACAGCATGAGCTCTGGAACCACCATATATTTT CASSSDSMSSGTTIYF
TRBJ1-3 NA TRBV10-3 NA TGTGCCATCAGGCAGGGAGAAAACACCATATATTTT CAIRQGENTIYF
TRBJ1-2 NA TRBV24-1 NA TGTGCCCCCACTAGAGGGAGGAATGGCTACACCTTC CAPTRGRNGYTF
TRBJ2-5 TRBD1 TRBV7-9 NA TGTGCCAGCAGTCGTCAGGACAGGGTAGGAGAGACCCAGTACTTC CASSRQDRVGETQYF
TRBJ1-3 NA TRBV19 NA TGTGCCAGTAGTGACGTCCTGGGGAGCTCTGGAAACACCATATATTTT CASSDVLGSSGNTIYF
TRBJ2-3 NA TRBV19 NA TGTGCCAGTAGTACCTCGGACACAGATACGCAGTATTTT CASSTSDTDTQYF
TRBJ1-5 TRBD1 TRBV19 NA TGTGCCAGCAGCCCACGGGACAGGGGCAATCAGCCCCAGCATTTT CASSPRDRGNQPQHF
TRBJ1-1 TRBD1 TRBV11-2 NA TGTGCCAGCAGTCTACAGGGGGCGATTGGGAACACTGAAGCTTTCTTT CASSLQGAIGNTEAFF
TRBJ1-2 NA TRBV15 NA TGTGCCACCAGCAGAGATCTTCGGCAGGGGTGGGATGGCTACACCTTC CATSRDLRQGWDGYTF